The table lists the clone carrying this TCR beta chain with a few counts. The CDR3 covers 14 residues. With 5 bases clipped from V and 3 bases from J, the junction kept 7 bases outside the gene matches. CDR1 is LNHDA and CDR2 is SQIVND in the germline V gene (reference sequence). These data are taken from a study of blood T cell repertoires in COVID-19. Source study methods: Counts of nucleated cells, estimated from reference gene primer amplification, were obtained. Sequenced by immunoSEQ multiplex PCR; TCRdb stores in-frame clones only, minus some. The V and J calls and clone size are taken from that table; D and trimming were inferred from the DNA. The data show about 130,000 clones, around nine tenths seen once.

The chain joins TRBV19 to TRBJ2-7, with 7 bases identical to TRBD1. The sequencing sample was made of peripheral blood. This TCR was recovered from a woman aged 70-85 years with COVID-19, enrolled during active disease. DNA for the CDR3: TGTGCCAGTAGTCCACAGGGGCGGAACTACGAGCAGTACTTC. It is translated as CASSPQGRNYEQYF.